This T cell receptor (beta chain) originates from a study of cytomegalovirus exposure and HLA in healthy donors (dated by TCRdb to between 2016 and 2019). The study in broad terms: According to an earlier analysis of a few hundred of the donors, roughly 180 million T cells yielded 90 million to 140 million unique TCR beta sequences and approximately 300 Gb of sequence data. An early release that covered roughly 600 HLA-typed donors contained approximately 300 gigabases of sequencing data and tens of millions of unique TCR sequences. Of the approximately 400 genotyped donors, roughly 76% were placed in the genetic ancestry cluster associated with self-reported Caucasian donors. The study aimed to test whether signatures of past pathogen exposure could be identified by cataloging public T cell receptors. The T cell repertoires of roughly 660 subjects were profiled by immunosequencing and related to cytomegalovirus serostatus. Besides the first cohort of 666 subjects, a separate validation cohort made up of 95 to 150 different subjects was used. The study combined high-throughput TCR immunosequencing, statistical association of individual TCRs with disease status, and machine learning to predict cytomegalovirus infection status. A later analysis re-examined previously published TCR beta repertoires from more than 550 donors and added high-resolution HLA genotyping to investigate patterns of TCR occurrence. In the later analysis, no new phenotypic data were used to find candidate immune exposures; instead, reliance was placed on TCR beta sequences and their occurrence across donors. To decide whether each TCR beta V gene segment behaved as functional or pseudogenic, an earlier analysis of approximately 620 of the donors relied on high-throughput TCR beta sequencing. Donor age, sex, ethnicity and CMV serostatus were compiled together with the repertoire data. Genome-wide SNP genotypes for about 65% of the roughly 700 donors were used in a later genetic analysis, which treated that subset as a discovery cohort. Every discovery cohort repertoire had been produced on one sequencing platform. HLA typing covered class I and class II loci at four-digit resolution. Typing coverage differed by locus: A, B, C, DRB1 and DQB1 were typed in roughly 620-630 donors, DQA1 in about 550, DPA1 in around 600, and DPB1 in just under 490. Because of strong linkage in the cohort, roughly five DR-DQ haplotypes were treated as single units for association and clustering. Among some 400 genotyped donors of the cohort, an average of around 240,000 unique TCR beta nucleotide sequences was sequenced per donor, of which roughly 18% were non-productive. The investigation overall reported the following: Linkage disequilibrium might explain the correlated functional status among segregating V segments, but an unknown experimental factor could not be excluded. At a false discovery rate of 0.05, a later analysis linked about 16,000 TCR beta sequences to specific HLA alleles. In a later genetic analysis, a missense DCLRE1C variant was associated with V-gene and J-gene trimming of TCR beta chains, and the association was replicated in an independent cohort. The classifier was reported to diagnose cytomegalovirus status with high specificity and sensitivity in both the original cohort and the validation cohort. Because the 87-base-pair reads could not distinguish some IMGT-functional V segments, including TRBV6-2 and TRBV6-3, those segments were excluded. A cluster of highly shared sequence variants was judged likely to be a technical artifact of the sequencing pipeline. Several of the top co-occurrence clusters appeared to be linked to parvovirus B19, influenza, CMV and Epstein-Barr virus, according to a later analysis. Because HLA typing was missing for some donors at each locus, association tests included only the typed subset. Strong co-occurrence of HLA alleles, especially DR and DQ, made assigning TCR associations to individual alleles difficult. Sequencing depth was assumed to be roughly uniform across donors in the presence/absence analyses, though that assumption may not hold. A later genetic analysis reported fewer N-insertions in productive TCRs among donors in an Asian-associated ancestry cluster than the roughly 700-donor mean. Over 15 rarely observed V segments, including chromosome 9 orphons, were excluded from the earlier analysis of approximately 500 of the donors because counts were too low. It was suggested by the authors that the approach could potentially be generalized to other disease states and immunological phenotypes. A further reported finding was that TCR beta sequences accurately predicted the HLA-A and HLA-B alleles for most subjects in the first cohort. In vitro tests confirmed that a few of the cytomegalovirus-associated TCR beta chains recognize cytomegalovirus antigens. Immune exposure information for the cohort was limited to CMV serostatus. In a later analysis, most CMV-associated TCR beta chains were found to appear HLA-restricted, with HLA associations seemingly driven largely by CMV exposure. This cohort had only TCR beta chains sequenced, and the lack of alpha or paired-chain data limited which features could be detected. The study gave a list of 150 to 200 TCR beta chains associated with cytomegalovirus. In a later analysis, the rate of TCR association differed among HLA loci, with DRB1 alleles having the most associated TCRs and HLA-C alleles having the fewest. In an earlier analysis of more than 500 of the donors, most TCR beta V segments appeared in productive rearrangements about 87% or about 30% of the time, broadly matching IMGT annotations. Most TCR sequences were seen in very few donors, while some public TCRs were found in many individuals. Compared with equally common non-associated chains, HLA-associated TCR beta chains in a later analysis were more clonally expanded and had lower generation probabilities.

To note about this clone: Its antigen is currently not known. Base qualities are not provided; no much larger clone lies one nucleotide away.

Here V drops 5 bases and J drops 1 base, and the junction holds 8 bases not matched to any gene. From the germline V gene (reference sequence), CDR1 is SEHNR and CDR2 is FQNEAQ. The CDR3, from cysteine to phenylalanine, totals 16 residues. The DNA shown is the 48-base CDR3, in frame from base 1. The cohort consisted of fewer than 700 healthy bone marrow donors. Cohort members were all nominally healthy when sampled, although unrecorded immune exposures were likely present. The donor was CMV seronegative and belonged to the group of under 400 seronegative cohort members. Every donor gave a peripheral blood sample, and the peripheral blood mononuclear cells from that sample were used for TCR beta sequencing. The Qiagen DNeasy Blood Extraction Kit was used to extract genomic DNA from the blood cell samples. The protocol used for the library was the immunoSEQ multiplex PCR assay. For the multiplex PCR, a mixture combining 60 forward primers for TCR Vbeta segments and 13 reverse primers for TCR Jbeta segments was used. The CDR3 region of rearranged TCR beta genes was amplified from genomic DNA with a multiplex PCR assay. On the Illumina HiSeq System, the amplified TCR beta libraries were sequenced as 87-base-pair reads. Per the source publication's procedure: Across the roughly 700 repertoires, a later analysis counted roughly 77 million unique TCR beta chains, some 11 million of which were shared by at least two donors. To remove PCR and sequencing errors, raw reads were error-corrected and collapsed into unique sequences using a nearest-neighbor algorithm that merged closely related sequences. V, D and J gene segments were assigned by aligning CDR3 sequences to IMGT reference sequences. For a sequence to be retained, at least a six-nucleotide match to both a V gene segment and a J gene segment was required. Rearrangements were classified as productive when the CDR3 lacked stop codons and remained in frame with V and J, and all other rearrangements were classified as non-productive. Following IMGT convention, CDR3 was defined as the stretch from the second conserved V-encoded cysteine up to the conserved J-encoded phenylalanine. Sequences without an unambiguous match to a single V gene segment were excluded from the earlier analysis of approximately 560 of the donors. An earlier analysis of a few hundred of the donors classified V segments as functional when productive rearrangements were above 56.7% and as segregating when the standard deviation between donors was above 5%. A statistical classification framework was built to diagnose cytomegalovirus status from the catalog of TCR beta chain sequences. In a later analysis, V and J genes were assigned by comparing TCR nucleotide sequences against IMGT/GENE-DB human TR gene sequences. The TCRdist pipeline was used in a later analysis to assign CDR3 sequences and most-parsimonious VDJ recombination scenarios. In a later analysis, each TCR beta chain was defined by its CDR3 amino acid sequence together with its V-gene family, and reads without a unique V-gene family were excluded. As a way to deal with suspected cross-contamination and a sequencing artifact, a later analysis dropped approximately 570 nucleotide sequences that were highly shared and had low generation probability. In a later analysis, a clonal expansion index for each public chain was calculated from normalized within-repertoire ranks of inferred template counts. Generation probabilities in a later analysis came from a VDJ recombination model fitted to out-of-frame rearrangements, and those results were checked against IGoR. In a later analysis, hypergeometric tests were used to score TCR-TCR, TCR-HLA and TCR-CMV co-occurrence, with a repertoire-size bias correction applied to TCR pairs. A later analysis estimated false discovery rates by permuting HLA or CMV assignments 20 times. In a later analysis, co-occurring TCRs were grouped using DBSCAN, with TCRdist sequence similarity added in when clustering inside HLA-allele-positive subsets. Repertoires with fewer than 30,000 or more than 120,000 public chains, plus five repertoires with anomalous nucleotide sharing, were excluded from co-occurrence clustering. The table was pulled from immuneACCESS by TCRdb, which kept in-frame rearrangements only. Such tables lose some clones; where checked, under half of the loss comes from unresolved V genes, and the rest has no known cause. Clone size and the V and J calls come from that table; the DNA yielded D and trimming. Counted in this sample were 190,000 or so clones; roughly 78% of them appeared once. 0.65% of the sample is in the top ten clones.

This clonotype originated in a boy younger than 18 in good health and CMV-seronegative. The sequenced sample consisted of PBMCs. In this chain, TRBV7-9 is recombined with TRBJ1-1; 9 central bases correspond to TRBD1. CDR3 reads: CASSLTGGRKNTEAFF. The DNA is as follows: TGTGCCAGCAGCCTTACAGGGGGCAGGAAGAACACTGAAGCTTTCTTT.